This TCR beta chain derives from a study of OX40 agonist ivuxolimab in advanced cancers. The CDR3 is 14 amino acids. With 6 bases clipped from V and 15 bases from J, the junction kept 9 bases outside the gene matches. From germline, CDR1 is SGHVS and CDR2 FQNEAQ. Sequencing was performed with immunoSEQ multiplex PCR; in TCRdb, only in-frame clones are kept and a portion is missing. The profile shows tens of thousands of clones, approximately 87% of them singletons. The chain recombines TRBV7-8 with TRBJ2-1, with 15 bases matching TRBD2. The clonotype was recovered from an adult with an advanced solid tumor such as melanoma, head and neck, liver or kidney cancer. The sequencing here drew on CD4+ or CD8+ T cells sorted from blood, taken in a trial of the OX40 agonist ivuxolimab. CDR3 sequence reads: CASSFGLAGGMLFF. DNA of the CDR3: TGTGCCAGCAGTTTCGGACTAGCGGGGGGGATGCTGTTCTTC.